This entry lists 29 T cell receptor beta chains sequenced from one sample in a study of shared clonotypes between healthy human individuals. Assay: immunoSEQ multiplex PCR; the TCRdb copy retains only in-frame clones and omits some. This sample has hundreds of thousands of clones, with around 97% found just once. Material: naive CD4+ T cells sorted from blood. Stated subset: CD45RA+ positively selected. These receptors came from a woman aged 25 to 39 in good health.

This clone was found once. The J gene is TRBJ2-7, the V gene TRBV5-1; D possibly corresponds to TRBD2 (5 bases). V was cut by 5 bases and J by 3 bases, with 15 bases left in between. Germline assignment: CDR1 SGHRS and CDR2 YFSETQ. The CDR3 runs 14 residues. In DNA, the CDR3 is TGCGCCAGCAGTCCGGACTCGACGGTCTACGAGCAGTACTTC. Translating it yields CASSPDSTVYEQYF.

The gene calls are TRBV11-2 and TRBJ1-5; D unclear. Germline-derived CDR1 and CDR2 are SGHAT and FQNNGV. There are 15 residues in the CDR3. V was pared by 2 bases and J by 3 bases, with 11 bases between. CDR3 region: CASSLLGSSNQPQHF. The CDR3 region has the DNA TGTGCCAGCAGCTTATTGGGTAGCTCCAATCAGCCCCAGCATTTT.

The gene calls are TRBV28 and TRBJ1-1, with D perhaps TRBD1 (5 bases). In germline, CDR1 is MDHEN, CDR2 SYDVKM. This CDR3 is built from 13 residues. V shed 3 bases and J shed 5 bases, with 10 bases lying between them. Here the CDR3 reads CASSFRDRTEAFF. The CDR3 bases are TGTGCCAGCAGTTTCCGAGACAGAACTGAAGCTTTCTTT.

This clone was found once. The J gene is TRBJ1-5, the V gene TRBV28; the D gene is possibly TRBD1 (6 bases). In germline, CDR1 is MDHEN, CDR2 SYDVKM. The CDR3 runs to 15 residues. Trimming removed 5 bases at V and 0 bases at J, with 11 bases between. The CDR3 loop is CASSPRQVSNQPQHF. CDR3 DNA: TGTGCCAGCAGTCCAAGACAGGTTAGCAATCAGCCCCAGCATTTT. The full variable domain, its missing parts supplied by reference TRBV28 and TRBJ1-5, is DVKVTQSSRYLVKRTGEKVFLECVQDMDHENMFWYRQDPGLGLRLIYFSYDVKMKEKGDIPEGYSVSREKKERFSLILESASTNQTSMYLCASSPRQVSNQPQHFGDGTRLSIL.

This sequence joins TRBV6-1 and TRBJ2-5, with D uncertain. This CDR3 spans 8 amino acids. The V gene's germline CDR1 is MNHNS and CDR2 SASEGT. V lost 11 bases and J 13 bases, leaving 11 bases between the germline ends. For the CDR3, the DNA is TGTGCCTGCCGCGATCGGTACTTC. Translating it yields CACRDRYF.

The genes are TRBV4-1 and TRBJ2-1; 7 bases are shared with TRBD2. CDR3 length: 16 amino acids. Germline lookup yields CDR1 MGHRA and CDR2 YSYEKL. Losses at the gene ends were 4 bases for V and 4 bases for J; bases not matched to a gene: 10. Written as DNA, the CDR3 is TGCGCCAGCAGCCGCTCGGGCGGGAGTGGATACAATGAGCAGTTCTTC. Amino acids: CASSRSGGSGYNEQFF.

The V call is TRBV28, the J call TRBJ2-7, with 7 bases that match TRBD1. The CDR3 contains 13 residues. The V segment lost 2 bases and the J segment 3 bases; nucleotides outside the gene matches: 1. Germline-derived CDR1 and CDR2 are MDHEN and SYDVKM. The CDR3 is CASSLGTVYEQYF. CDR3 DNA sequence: TGTGCCAGCAGTTTAGGGACAGTCTACGAGCAGTACTTC.

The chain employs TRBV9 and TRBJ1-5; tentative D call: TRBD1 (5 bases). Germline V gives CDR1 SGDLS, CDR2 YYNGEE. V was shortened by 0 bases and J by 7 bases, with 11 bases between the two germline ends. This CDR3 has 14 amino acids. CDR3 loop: CASSVAGEGQPQHF. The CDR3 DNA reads TGTGCCAGCAGCGTAGCGGGGGAAGGCCAGCCCCAGCATTTT.

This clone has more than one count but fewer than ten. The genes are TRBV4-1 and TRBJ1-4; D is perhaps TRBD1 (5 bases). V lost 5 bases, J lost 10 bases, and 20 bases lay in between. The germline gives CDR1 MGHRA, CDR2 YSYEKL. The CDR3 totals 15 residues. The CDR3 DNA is TGCGCCAGCAGCATACCTGTGCAGGGATCGGGAAAACTGTTTTTT. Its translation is CASSIPVQGSGKLFF.

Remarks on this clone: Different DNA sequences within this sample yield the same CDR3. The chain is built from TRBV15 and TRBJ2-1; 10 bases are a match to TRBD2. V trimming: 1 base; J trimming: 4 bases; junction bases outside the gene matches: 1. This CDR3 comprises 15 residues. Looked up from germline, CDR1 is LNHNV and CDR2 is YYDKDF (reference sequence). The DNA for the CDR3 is TGTGCCACCAGCAGAGCTAGCGGGAGTTACAATGAGCAGTTCTTC. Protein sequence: CATSRASGSYNEQFF.

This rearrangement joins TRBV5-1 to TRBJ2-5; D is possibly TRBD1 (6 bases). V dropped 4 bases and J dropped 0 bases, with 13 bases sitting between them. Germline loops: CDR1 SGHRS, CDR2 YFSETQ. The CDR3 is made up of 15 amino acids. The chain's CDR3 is CASSGSGANQETQYF. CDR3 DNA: TGCGCCAGCAGCGGATCAGGGGCCAACCAAGAGACCCAGTACTTC. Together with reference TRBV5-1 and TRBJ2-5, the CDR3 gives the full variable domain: KAGVTQTPRYLIKTRGQQVTLSCSPISGHRSVSWYQQTPGQGLQFLFEYFSETQRNKGNFPGRFSGRQFSNSRSEMNVSTLELGDSALYLCASSGSGANQETQYFGPGTRLLVL.

This CDR3 is CASSEALAGRGDTQYF. The CDR3 region has the DNA TGTGCCAGCAGTGAAGCCCTAGCGGGAAGGGGAGATACGCAGTATTTT. The chain has TRBV2 and TRBJ2-3; the match to TRBD2 covers 9 bases. This CDR3 has 16 amino acids. Trimming took 0 bases from V and 5 from J; bases not matched to a gene: 6. Germline CDR1 and CDR2: SNHLY and FYNNEI.

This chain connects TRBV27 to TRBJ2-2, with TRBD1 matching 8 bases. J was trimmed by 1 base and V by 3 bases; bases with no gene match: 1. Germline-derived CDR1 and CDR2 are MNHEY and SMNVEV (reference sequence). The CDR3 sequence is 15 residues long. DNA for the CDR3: TGTGCCAGCAGTTTTGGGACAGGGAACACCGGGGAGCTGTTTTTT. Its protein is CASSFGTGNTGELFF.

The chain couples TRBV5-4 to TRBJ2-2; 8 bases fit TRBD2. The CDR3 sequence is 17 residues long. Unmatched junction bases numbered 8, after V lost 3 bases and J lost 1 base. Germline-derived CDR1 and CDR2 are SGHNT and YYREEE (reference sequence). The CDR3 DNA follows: TGTGCCAGCAGCTCCCCGGGGGGACTAGAGAACACCGGGGAGCTGTTTTTT. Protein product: CASSSPGGLENTGELFF. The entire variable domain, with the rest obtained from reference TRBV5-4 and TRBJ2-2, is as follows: ETGVTQSPTHLIKTRGQQVTLRCSSQSGHNTVSWYQQALGQGPQFIFQYYREEENGRGNFPPRFSGLQFPNYSSELNVNALELDDSALYLCASSSPGGLENTGELFFGEGSRLTVL.

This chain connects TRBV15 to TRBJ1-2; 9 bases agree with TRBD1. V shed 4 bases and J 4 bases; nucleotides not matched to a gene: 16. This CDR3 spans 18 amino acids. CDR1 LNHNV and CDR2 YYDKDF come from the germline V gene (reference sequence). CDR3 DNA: TGTGCCACCAGCACATTAAGGGACAGGGCAAAGTTAGTCTATGGCTACACCTTC. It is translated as CATSTLRDRAKLVYGYTF.

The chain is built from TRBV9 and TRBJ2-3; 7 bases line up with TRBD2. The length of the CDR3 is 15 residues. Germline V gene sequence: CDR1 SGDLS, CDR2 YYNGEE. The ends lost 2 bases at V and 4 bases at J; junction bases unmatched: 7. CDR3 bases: TGTGCCAGCAGCGTTTCCGGGACTACATCAGATACGCAGTATTTT. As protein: CASSVSGTTSDTQYF.

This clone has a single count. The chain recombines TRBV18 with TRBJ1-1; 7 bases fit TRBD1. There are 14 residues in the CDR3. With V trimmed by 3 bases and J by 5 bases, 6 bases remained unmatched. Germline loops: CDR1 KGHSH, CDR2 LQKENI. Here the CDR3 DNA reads TGTGCCAGCTCACCCACAGGGGCTGGGACTGAAGCTTTCTTT. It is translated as CASSPTGAGTEAFF.

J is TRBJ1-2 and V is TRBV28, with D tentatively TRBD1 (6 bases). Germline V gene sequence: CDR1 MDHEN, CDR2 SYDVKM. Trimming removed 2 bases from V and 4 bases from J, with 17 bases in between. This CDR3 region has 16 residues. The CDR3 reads CASSLSGGQPSYGYTF. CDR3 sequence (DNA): TGTGCCAGCAGTTTAAGTGGGGGCCAGCCTTCCTATGGCTACACCTTC.

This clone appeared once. CDR3 loop: CASSRSLWAGEGSGANVLTF. The CDR3 region has the DNA TGTGCCAGCTCACGCTCCCTCTGGGCAGGGGAGGGGTCTGGGGCCAACGTCCTGACTTTC. The chain uses TRBV18 and TRBJ2-6; D perhaps matches TRBD2 (7 bases). This CDR3 has 20 amino acids. The ends were cut back, 4 bases at V and 1 base at J, with 23 bases in the middle. Germline-derived CDR1 and CDR2 are KGHSH and LQKENI.

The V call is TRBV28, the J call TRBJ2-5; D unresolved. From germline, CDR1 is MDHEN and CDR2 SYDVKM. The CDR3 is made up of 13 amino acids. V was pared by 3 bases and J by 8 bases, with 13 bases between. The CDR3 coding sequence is TGTGCCAGCAGTTTTAATCCCAAGGGAACCCAGTACTTC. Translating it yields CASSFNPKGTQYF.

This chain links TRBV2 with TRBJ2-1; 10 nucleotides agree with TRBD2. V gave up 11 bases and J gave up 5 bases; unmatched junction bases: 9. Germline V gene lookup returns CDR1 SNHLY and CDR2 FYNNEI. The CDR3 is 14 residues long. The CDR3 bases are TGTGCCGGGAGAAAGGGACTAGCGAACAATGAGCAGTTCTTC. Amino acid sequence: CAGRKGLANNEQFF.

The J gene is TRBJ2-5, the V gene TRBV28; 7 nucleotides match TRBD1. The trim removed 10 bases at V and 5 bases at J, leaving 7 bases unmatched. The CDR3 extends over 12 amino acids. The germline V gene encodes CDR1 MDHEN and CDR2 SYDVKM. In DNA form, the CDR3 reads TGTGCCACCCACAGGGGTCGGGAGACCCAGTACTTC. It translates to CATHRGRETQYF.

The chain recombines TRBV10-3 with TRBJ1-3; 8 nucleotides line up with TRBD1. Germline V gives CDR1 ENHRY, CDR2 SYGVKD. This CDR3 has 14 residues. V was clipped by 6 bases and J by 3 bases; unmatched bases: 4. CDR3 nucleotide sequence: TGTGCCATCAGCAGAGGACAGGGTGGAAACACCATATATTTT. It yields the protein CAISRGQGGNTIYF.

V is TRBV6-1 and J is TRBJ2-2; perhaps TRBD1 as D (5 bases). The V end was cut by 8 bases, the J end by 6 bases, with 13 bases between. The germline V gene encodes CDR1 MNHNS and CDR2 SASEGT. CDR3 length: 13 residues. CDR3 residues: CASRRASAGELFF. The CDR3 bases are TGTGCCAGCCGCAGGGCGTCTGCCGGGGAGCTGTTTTTT.

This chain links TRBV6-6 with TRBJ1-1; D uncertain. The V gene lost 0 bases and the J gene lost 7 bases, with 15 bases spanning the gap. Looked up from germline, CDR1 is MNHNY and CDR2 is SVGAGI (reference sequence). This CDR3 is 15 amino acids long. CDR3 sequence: CASSYSTRGRSEAFF. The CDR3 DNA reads TGTGCCAGCAGTTACTCGACCCGCGGGCGGAGTGAAGCTTTCTTT.

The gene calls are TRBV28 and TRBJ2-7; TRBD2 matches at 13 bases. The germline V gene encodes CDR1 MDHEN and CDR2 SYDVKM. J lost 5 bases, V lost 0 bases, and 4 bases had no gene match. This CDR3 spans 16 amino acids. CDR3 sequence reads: CASSLWTSGGTHEQYF. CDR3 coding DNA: TGTGCCAGCAGTTTATGGACTAGCGGGGGGACTCACGAGCAGTACTTC.

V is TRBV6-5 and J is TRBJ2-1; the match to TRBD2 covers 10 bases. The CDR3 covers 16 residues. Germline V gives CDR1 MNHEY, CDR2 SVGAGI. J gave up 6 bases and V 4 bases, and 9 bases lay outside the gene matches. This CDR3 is CASSSLAAGGPNEQFF. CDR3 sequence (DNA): TGTGCCAGCAGTTCCCTGGCAGCGGGAGGGCCCAATGAGCAGTTCTTC.

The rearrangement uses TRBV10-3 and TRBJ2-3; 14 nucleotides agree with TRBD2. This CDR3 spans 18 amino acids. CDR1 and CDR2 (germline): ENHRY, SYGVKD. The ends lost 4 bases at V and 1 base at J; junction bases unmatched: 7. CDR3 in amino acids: CAISAGLAGVGGTDTQYF. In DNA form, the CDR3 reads TGTGCCATCAGTGCGGGACTAGCGGGAGTCGGGGGCACAGATACGCAGTATTTT.

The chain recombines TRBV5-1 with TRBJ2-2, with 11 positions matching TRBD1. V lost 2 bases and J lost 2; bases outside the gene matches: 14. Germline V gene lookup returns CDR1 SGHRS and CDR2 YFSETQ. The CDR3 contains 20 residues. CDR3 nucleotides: TGCGCCAGCAGCTTTAATCAAAGGACAGGGGGCCTATCAAACACCGGGGAGCTGTTTTTT. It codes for CASSFNQRTGGLSNTGELFF.